The rows below give T cell receptor beta chains drawn from one sample of a study of control samples from healthy donors and cancer patients. Repertoires were generated with immunoSEQ multiplex PCR, while TCRdb's copy carries only in-frame clones and drops some. The sample has 100,000 or so clones; 92% are singletons. The source material was blood. These receptor sequences come from a young woman in good health. Each CDR3 is given with its conserved first and last residue. D genes are given only for firm matches. Size values are once, few and many counts, or a class for expanded clones, and some rows have none.

V	J	D	size	DNA	CDR3
TRBV15	TRBJ1-6	.	.	TGTGCCACCAGCAGAGATTGGGGTGAATCACCCCTCCACTTT	CATSRDWGESPLHF
TRBV6-2/TRBV6-3	TRBJ1-2	.	.	TGTGCCAGCAGTTACCCTGAAGGCTATGGCTACACCTTC	CASSYPEGYGYTF
TRBV5-5	TRBJ1-5	TRBD1	.	TGTGCCAGCAGCTTGGTGGACAGGACCAATCAGCCCCAGCATTTT	CASSLVDRTNQPQHF
TRBV28	TRBJ1-2	TRBD1	.	TGTGCCAGCAGTCCCAGACAGGGCTTGTCTTATGGCTACACCTTC	CASSPRQGLSYGYTF
TRBV19	TRBJ1-1	.	.	TGTGCCAGTAGTACGGGCTTGGGCAGGCCCATGAACACTGAAGCTTTCTTT	CASSTGLGRPMNTEAFF
TRBV6-5	TRBJ2-2	.	.	TGTGCCAGCAGGCGTGGGGGGCCGAACACCGGGGAGCTGTTTTTT	CASRRGGPNTGELFF
TRBV9	TRBJ1-3	.	.	TGTGCCAGCAGCGTAGAAGTGGCCAACTCTGGAAACACCATATATTTT	CASSVEVANSGNTIYF
TRBV13	TRBJ2-7	.	.	TGTGCCAGCAGCTTAGAGGGCGGGGATTACTACGAGCAGTACTTC	CASSLEGGDYYEQYF
TRBV18	TRBJ1-2	.	.	TGTGCCAGCTCACAAGGGTACGGCTATGGCTACACCTTC	CASSQGYGYGYTF
TRBV3-1/TRBV3-2	TRBJ1-1	.	.	TGTGCCAGCCCGTCGGGGGGGCAGGACACTGAAGCTTTCTTT	CASPSGGQDTEAFF
TRBV10-1	TRBJ1-1	.	few	TGCGCCAGCAGTGAGTCCCGGGGAAACACTGAAGCTTTCTTT	CASSESRGNTEAFF
TRBV5-1	TRBJ1-2	TRBD1	.	TGCGCCAGCAGCTTGGTAGGACAGGGGGCGCAGGGCTATGGCTACACCTTC	CASSLVGQGAQGYGYTF
TRBV30	TRBJ2-1	TRBD1	.	TGTGCCTGGTCAGGGACAGGGTTGGGTGAGCAGTTCTTC	CAWSGTGLGEQFF
TRBV19	TRBJ2-5	.	.	TGTGCCACCGCGGACCGGCAGTTCCAAGAGACCCAGTACTTC	CATADRQFQETQYF
TRBV7-8	TRBJ2-3	.	.	TGTGCCAGCAGCGTTGACACAGATACGCAGTATTTT	CASSVDTDTQYF
TRBV6-2/TRBV6-3	TRBJ1-1	.	.	TGTGCCAGCAGTTACTCATTCACTGAAGCTTTCTTT	CASSYSFTEAFF
TRBV18	TRBJ1-4	TRBD1	.	TGTGCCAGCTCACCGGGACAGCCTAATGAAAAACTGTTTTTT	CASSPGQPNEKLFF
TRBV5-4	TRBJ1-4	.	.	TGTGCCAGCAGACGGGACATTTCAACTAATGAAAAACTGTTTTTT	CASRRDISTNEKLFF
TRBV2	TRBJ2-5	.	.	TGTGCCAGCAGCACACTCTCGGTTCAAGAGACCCAGTACTTC	CASSTLSVQETQYF
TRBV7-9	TRBJ1-1	.	.	TGTGCCAGCAGAATTACGGGGTGGGTGAACACTGAAGCTTTCTTT	CASRITGWVNTEAFF
TRBV24-1	TRBJ2-1	.	.	TGTGCCACCAGTGATGCCCCGGATGAGCAGTTCTTC	CATSDAPDEQFF
TRBV6-5	TRBJ2-1	.	.	TGTGCCAGCAGTCCTTGGGACACCGAACACAATGAGCAGTTCTTC	CASSPWDTEHNEQFF
TRBV9	TRBJ2-3	.	.	TGTGCCAGCAGCTTTCGGGCAGATACGCAGTATTTT	CASSFRADTQYF
TRBV24-1	TRBJ1-4	TRBD1	few	TGTGCCACCTCATCAACCAAAGGGACAGGCGGCCCTATATGGCATGAAAAACTGTTTTTT	CATSSTKGTGGPIWHEKLFF
TRBV2	TRBJ1-1	.	.	TGTGCCAGCAGCTCCGGGACAATTAACACTGAAGCTTTCTTT	CASSSGTINTEAFF
TRBV19	TRBJ2-7	.	.	TGTGCCAGTAGTCGCCTAGGGCGGGTCGAATACGAGCAGTACTTC	CASSRLGRVEYEQYF
TRBV28	TRBJ1-6	TRBD1	once	TGTGCCAGCAGAGAAATTCAGGGGGCTTATAATTCACCCCTCCACTTT	CASREIQGAYNSPLHF
TRBV6-5	TRBJ1-2	.	.	TGTGCCGTACACAGGGACTACTATGGCTACACCTTC	CAVHRDYYGYTF
TRBV7-2	TRBJ2-7	.	.	TGTGCCAGCAGCTTCCAAGCGGACTTTGCTCGCGAGCAGTACTTC	CASSFQADFAREQYF
TRBV27	TRBJ1-4	.	.	TGTGCCAGCAGGGTCGTGGGGGGTAATGAAAAACTGTTTTTT	CASRVVGGNEKLFF
TRBV15	TRBJ2-5	TRBD1	.	TGTGCCACCAGCGTCCGGGACAGGGGCCAAGAGACCCAGTACTTC	CATSVRDRGQETQYF
TRBV28	TRBJ2-7	.	.	TGTGCCAGCAGTCGAGTAGAGGGTTGGAGCGAGCAGTACTTC	CASSRVEGWSEQYF
TRBV27	TRBJ1-5	.	.	TGTGCCAGCAGTTCTGACGCTAGGATGCCCCAGCATTTT	CASSSDARMPQHF
TRBV13	TRBJ2-7	.	.	TGTGCCAGCAGCCCGAGTGGGACACCATACGAGCAGTACTTC	CASSPSGTPYEQYF
TRBV10-3	TRBJ1-3	.	.	TGTGCCATACGACGGCTTCGTGGAAACACCATATATTTT	CAIRRLRGNTIYF
TRBV11-3	TRBJ2-3	.	.	TGTGCCAGCAGCTTAGTAGGACAGAGCACAGATACGCAGTATTTT	CASSLVGQSTDTQYF
TRBV25-1	TRBJ1-2	.	.	TGTGCCAGCAGTGAAGGTGGGTGGCGAAACTATGGCTACACCTTC	CASSEGGWRNYGYTF
TRBV5-1	TRBJ2-2	.	.	TGCGCCAGCAGCTTTAATAGACTAGCCGGGGAGCTGTTTTTT	CASSFNRLAGELFF
TRBV24-1	TRBJ1-2	.	few	TGTGCCACCAGTGATTTCCATAACTATGGCTACACCTTC	CATSDFHNYGYTF
TRBV24-1	TRBJ2-3	.	.	TGTGCCACCAGTGACCCGGGGGGCCCAGATTACACAGATACGCAGTATTTT	CATSDPGGPDYTDTQYF
TRBV7-9	TRBJ1-1	.	few	TGTGCCAGCAGCCCAGAACGGGGAACTGAAGCTTTCTTT	CASSPERGTEAFF
TRBV30	TRBJ2-7	TRBD2	.	TGTGCCTGGATCCCTCGGGGGGTGGGAGCCTACGAGCAGTACTTC	CAWIPRGVGAYEQYF